A single sample is the source of the 4 T cell receptor beta chains below, sequenced in a study of T cell responses to AZD1222 COVID-19 vaccine. Assay: immunoSEQ multiplex PCR; the TCRdb copy retains only in-frame clones and omits some. The data contain 150,000 to 180,000 clones, roughly nine tenths of them singletons. The starting material was peripheral blood, obtained on day 0 of AZD1222 vaccination. These receptors all stem from an adult in good health.

V usage is TRBV11-3 and J usage is TRBJ1-2, with D maybe TRBD1 (6 bases). The CDR3 runs to 15 residues. Germline values: CDR1 SGHNT, CDR2 YENEEA. Between the trimmed V and J ends, which lost 3 bases and 3 bases, there was a span of 14 bases. DNA of the CDR3: TGTGCCAGCAGCTTCCGAGGGGGATCTTACTATGGCTACACCTTC. Its protein is CASSFRGGSYYGYTF.

The V gene is TRBV2, the J gene TRBJ2-1, with unresolved D. Looked up from germline, CDR1 is SNHLY and CDR2 is FYNNEI. The germline V and J ends were trimmed by 9 bases and 0 bases, with 15 bases remaining between them. This CDR3 has 15 amino acids. The CDR3 coding sequence is TGTGCCAGTGGCCCAGGTCTTAGCTCCTACAATGAGCAGTTCTTC. It translates to CASGPGLSSYNEQFF.

There are a few counts of this clone. The chain carries TRBV3-1 (or the pseudogene TRBV3-2) and TRBJ1-2, with a tentative D call TRBD1 (5 bases). The CDR3 runs 13 residues. Trimming left V 4 bases short and J 6 bases short, with 12 bases between. The V gene's germline CDR1 is LGHDT and CDR2 YNNKEL (reference sequence). The CDR3 DNA reads as TGTGCCAGCAGCCGCGACAGTATTGATGGCTACACCTTC. Amino acids: CASSRDSIDGYTF.

The gene calls are TRBV5-1 and TRBJ1-4, with 7 bases that match TRBD1. The CDR3 sequence is 14 residues long. The germline CDR1 and CDR2 sequences are SGHRS and YFSETQ. With V trimmed by 4 bases and J by 5 bases, 5 bases remained unmatched. This chain's CDR3 is CASSRDSENEKLFF. CDR3 nucleotide sequence: TGCGCCAGCAGCCGGGACAGCGAGAATGAAAAACTGTTTTTT.